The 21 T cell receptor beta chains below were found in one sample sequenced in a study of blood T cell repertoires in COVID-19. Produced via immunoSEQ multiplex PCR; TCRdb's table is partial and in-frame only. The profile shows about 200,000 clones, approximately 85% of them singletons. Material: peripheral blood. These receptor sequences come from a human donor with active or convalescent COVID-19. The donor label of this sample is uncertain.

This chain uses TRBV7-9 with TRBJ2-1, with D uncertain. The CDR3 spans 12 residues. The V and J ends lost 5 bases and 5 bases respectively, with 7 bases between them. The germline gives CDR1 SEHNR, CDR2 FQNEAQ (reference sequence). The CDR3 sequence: CASSPPNNEQFF. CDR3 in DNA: TGTGCCAGCAGCCCCCCTAACAATGAGCAGTTCTTC. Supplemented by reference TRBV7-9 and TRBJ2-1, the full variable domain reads DTGVSQNPRHKITKRGQNVTFRCDPISEHNRLYWYRQTLGQGPEFLTYFQNEAQLEKSRLLSDRFSAERPKGSFSTLEIQRTEQGDSAMYLCASSPPNNEQFFGPGTRLTVL.

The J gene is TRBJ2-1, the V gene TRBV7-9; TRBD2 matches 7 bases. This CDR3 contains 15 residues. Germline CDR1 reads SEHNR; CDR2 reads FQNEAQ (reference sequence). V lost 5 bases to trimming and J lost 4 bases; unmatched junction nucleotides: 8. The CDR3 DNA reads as TGTGCCAGCAGCCCCCGGCTAGCGGTATACAATGAGCAGTTCTTC. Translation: CASSPRLAVYNEQFF.

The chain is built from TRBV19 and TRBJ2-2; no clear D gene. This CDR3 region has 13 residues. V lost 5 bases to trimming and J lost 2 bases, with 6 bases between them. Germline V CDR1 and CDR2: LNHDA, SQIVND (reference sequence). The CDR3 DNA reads TGTGCCAGTAGTCCTATAAACACCGGGGAGCTGTTTTTT. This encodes CASSPINTGELFF.

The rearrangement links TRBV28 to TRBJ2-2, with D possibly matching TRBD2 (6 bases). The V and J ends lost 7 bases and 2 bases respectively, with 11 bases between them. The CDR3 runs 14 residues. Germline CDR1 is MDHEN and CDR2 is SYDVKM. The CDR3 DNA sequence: TGTGCCAGCATCTGGGGACTTAACACCGGGGAGCTGTTTTTT. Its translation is CASIWGLNTGELFF.

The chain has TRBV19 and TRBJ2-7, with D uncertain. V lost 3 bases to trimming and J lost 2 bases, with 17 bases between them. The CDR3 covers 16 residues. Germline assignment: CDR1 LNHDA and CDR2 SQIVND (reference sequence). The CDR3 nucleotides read TGTGCCAGTAGTATCGCCGTCCTAGATTATACCTACGAGCAGTACTTC. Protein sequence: CASSIAVLDYTYEQYF. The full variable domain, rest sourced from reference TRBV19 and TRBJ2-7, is DGGITQSPKYLFRKEGQNVTLSCEQNLNHDAMYWYRQDPGQGLRLIYYSQIVNDFQKGDIAEGYSVSREKKESFPLTVTSAQKNPTAFYLCASSIAVLDYTYEQYFGPGTRLTVT.

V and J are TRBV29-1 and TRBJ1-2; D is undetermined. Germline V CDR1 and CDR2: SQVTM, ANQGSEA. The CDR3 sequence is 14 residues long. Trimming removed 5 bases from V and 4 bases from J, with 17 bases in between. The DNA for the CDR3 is TGCAGCGTTCGTCTATTAGCCGTGGGCTATGGCTACACCTTC. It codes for CSVRLLAVGYGYTF. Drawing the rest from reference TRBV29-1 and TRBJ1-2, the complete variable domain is SAVISQKPSRDICQRGTSLTIQCQVDSQVTMMFWYRQQPGQSLTLIATANQGSEATYESGFVIDKFPISRPNLTFSTLTVSNMSPEDSSIYLCSVRLLAVGYGYTFGSGTRLTVV.

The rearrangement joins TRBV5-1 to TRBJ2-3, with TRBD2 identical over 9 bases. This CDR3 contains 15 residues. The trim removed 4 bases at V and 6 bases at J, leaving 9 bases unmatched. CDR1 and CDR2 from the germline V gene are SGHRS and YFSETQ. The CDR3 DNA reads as TGCGCCAGCAGCCTTAGCGGGGGCCGGGAGGATACGCAGTATTTT. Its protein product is CASSLSGGREDTQYF.

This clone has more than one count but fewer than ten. Here the CDR3 reads CASSQEFSGGTEAFF. The CDR3 nucleotides are TGTGCCAGCAGCCAAGAGTTTTCCGGAGGCACTGAAGCTTTCTTT. The gene calls are TRBV4-2 and TRBJ1-1; D gene unclear. This CDR3 is built from 15 residues. V lost 0 bases to trimming and J lost 4 bases, with 12 bases between them. Germline V gives CDR1 LGHNA, CDR2 YNFKEQ.

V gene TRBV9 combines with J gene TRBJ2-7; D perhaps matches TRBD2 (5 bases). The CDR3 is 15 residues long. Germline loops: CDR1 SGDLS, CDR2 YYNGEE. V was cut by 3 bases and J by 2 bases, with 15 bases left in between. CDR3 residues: CASSAGGGRAYEQYF. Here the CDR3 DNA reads TGTGCCAGCAGCGCCGGAGGTGGTCGAGCCTACGAGCAGTACTTC.

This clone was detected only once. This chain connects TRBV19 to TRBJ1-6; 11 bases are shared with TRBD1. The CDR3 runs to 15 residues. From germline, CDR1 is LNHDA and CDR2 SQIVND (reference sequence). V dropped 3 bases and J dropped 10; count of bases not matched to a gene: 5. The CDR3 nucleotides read TGTGCCAGTAGTATTGTCGGACAGGGGGCCTCACCCCTCCACTTT. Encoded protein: CASSIVGQGASPLHF.

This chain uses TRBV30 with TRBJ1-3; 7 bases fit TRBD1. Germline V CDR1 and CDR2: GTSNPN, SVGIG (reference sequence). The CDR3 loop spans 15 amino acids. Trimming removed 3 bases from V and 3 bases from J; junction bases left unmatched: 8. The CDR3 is CAWSYRDRGGNTIYF. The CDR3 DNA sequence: TGTGCCTGGAGCTACCGGGACAGAGGTGGAAACACCATATATTTT.

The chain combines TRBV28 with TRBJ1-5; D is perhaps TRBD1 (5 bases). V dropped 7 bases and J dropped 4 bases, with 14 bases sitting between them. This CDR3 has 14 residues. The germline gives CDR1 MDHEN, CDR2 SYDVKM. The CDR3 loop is CASMGTTRNQPQHF. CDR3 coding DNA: TGTGCCAGCATGGGGACTACACGGAATCAGCCCCAGCATTTT.

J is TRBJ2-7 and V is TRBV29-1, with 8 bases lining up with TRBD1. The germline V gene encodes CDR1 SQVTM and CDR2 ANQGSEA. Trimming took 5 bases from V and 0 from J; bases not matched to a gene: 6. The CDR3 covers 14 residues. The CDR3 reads CSVKWDRSSYEQYF. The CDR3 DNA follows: TGCAGCGTTAAATGGGACAGGAGCTCCTACGAGCAGTACTTC.

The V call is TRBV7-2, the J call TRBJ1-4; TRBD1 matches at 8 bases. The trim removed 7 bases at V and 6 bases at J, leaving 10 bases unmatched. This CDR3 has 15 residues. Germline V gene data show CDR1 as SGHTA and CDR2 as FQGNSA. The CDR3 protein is CASTPEPGGYEKLFF. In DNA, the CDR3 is TGTGCCAGCACCCCAGAACCAGGGGGCTATGAAAAACTGTTTTTT.

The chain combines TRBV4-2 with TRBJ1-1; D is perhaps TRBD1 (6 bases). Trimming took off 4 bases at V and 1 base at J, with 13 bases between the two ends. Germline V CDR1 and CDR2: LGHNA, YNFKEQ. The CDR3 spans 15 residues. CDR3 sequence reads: CASSRTLTGNTEAFF. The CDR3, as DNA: TGTGCCAGCAGCCGCACGTTGACAGGGAACACTGAAGCTTTCTTT.

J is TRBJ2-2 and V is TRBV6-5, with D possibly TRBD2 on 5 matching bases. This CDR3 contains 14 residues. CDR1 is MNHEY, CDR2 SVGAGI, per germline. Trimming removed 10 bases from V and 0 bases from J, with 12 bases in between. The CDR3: CATSGSANTGELFF. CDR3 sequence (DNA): TGTGCCACATCGGGGTCGGCGAACACCGGGGAGCTGTTTTTT.

The CDR3 bases are TGTGCCAGCAGCGAACAGGGCACCTACGAGCAGTACTTC. Translating gives CASSEQGTYEQYF. The gene calls are TRBV3-1 (or the pseudogene TRBV3-2) and TRBJ2-7, with a possible D match to TRBD1 (6 bases). Trimming cost V 5 bases and J 2 bases, with 10 bases left between them. CDR3 size: 13 residues. Germline assignment: CDR1 LGHDT and CDR2 YNNKEL (reference sequence).

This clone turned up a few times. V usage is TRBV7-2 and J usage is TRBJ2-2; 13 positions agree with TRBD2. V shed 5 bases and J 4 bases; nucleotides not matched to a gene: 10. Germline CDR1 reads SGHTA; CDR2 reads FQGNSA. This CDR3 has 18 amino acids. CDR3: CASSLRTSGSPRTGELFF. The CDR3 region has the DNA TGTGCCAGCAGCCTCCGGACTAGCGGGAGTCCTCGCACCGGGGAGCTGTTTTTT.

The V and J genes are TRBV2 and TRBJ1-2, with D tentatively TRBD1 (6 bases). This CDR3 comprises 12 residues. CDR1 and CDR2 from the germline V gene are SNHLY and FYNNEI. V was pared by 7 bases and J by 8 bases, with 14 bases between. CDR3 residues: CASKVGARGYTF. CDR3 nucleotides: TGTGCCAGCAAAGTGGGGGCGCGGGGCTACACCTTC.

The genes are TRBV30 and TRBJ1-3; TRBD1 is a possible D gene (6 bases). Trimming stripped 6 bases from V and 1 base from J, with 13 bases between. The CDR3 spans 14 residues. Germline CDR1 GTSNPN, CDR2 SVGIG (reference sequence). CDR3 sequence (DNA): TGTGCCTGTGTCCGGGACAAGTCTGGAAACACCATATATTTT. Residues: CACVRDKSGNTIYF.

The CDR3 DNA follows: TGTGCCAGCAGCCAAGACCCTTGGCGGTTTCAAGAGACCCAGTACTTC. Protein sequence: CASSQDPWRFQETQYF. The V call is TRBV3-1 (or the pseudogene TRBV3-2), the J call TRBJ2-5; D is undetermined. CDR1 is LGHDT, CDR2 YNNKEL, per germline (reference sequence). V lost 0 bases and J 2 bases, leaving 13 bases between the germline ends. This CDR3 has 16 amino acids.